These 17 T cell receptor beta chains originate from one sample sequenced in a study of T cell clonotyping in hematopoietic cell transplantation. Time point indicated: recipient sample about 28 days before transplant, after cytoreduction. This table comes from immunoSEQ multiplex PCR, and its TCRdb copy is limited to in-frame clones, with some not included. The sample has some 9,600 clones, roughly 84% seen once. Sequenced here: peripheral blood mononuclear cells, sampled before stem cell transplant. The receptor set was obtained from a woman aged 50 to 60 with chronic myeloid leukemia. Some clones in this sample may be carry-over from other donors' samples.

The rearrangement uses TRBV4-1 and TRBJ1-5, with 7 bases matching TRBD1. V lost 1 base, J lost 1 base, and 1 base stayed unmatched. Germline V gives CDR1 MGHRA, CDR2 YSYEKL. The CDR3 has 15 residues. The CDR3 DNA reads TGCGCCAGCAGCCAAGTACAGGGGAGCAATCAGCCCCAGCATTTT. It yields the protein CASSQVQGSNQPQHF.

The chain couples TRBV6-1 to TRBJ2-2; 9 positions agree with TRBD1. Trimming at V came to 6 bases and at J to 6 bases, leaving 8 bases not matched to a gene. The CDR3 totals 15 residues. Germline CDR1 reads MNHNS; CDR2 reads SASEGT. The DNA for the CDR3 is TGTGCCAGCAGCTCCGGGACAGGGTTGTCCGGGGAGCTGTTTTTT. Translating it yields CASSSGTGLSGELFF.

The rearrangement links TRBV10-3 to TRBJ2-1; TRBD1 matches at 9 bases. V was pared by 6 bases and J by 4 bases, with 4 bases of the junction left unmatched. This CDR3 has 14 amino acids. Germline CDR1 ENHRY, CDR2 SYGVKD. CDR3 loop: CAIRPGQGYNEQFF. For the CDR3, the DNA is TGTGCCATCAGACCGGGACAGGGTTACAATGAGCAGTTCTTC.

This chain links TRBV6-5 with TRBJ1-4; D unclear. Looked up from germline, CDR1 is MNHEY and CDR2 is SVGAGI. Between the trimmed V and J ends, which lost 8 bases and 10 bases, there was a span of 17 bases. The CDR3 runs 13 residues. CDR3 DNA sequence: TGTGCCAGCGGGTATCCGCAGACGGGAAAACTGTTTTTT. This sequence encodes CASGYPQTGKLFF.

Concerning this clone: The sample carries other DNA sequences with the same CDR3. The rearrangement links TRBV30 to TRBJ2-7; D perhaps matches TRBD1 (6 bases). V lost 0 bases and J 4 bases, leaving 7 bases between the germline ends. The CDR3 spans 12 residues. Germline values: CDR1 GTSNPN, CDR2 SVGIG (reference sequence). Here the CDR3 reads CAWSVQGYEQYF. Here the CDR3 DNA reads TGTGCCTGGAGTGTACAGGGATACGAGCAGTACTTC.

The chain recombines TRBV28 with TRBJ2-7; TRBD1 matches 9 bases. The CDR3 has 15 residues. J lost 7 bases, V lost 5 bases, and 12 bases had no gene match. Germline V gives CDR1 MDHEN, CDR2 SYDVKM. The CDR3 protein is CASSRPGTGMREQYF. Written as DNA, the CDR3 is TGTGCCAGCAGTCGTCCCGGGACAGGGATGCGGGAGCAGTACTTC.

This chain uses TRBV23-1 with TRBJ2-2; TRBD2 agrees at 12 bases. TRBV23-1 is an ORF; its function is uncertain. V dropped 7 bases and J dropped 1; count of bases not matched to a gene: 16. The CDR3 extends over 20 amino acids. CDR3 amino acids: CASTSLAGGRREQNTGELFF. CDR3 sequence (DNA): TGCGCCAGCACCTCACTAGCGGGAGGTCGTCGGGAACAGAACACCGGGGAGCTGTTTTTT.

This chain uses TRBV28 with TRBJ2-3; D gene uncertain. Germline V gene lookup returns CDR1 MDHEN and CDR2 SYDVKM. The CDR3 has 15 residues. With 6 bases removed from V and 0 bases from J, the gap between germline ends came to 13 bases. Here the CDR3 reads CASSHPIDSTDTQYF. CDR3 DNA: TGTGCCAGCAGCCATCCAATCGACAGCACAGATACGCAGTATTTT.

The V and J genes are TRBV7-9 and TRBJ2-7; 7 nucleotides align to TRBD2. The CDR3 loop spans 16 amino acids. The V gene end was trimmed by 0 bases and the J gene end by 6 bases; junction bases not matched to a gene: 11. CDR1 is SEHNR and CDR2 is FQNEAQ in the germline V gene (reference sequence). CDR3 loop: CASSLAPGLKDGEQYF. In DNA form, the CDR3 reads TGTGCCAGCAGCTTAGCTCCGGGACTAAAGGACGGCGAGCAGTACTTC.

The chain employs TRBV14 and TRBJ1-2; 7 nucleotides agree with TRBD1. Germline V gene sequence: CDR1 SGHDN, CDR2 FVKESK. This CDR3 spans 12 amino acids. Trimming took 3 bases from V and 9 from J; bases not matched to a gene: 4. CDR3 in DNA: TGTGCCAGCAGCCATGGGACAGATCGCTACACCTTC. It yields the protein CASSHGTDRYTF.

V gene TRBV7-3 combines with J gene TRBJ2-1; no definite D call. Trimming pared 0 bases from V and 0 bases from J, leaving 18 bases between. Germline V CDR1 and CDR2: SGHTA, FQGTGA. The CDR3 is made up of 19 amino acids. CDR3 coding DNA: TGTGCCAGCAGCTTAACCGGCTTTGGTTTCAGGAGCTCCTACAATGAGCAGTTCTTC. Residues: CASSLTGFGFRSSYNEQFF.

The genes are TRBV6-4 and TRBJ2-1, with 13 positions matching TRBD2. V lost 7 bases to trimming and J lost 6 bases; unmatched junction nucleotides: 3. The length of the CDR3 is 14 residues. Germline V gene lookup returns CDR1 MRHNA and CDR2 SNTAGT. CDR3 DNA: TGTGCCAGCAAAAGGACTAGCGGGAGCAATGAGCAGTTCTTC. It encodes CASKRTSGSNEQFF.

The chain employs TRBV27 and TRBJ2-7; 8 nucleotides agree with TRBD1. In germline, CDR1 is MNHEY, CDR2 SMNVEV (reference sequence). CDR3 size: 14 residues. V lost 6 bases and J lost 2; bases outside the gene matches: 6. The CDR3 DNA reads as TGTGCCAGCAGGGAGACAGGGGCTACCTACGAGCAGTACTTC. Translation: CASRETGATYEQYF.

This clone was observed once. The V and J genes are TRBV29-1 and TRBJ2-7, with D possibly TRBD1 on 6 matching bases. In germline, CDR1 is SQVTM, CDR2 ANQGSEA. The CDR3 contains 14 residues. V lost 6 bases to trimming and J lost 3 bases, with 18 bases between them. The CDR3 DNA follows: TGCAGCGTAAAACAGGGACACGGTTTCTACGAGCAGTACTTC. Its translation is CSVKQGHGFYEQYF.

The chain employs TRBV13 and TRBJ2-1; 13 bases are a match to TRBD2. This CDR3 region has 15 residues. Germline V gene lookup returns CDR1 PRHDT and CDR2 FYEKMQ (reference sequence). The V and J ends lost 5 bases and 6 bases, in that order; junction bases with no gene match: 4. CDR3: CASSPGLAGANEQFF. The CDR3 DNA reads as TGTGCCAGCAGCCCCGGACTAGCGGGAGCCAATGAGCAGTTCTTC.

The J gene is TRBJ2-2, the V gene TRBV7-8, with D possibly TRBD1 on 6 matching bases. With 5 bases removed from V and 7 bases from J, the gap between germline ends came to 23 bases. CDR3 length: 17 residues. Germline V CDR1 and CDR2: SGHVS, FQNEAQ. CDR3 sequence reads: CASSPRQAGPLLGELFF. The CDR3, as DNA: TGTGCCAGCAGCCCGAGACAGGCTGGTCCCCTCCTCGGGGAGCTGTTTTTT.

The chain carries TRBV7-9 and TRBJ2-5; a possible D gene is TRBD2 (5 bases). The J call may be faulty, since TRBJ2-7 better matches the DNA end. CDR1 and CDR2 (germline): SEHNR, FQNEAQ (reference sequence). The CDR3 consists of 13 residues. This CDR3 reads CASSPTTSYEQYF. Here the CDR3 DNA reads TGTGCCAGCAGCCCGACTACCTCCTACGAGCAGTACTTC.